This T cell receptor (beta chain) was documented in a study of blood T cell repertoires in COVID-19. The wider study: PBMCs, B-cell-depleted T cells, or T cells were the source of the cDNA or gDNA that made up the material.

In the authors' methods: Amplification of reference gene primers provided the estimated nucleated cell counts. Only in-frame clones appear in the TCRdb table, and some are missing; sequencing was by immunoSEQ multiplex PCR. V, J and clone size derive from that table, while D and trimming were established from the DNA sequence. The top ten clones hold under 25% of a sample with 50,000 to 65,000 clones, around 80% of them seen once. Per germline, CDR1 KGHDR and CDR2 SFDVKD. After removal of 7 bases from V and 1 base from J, the junction contained 11 bases not matched to a gene. This CDR3 is 16 amino acids long. This clone was seen once.

The rearrangement links TRBV24-1 to TRBJ1-1, with 7 bases lining up with TRBD1. This clonotype originated in an older woman with acute or convalescent COVID-19. The sample comprised peripheral blood. The CDR3 spells CATSLQGKGPNTEAFF. The CDR3 nucleotides read TGTGCCACCAGCCTACAGGGGAAGGGCCCGAACACTGAAGCTTTCTTT.